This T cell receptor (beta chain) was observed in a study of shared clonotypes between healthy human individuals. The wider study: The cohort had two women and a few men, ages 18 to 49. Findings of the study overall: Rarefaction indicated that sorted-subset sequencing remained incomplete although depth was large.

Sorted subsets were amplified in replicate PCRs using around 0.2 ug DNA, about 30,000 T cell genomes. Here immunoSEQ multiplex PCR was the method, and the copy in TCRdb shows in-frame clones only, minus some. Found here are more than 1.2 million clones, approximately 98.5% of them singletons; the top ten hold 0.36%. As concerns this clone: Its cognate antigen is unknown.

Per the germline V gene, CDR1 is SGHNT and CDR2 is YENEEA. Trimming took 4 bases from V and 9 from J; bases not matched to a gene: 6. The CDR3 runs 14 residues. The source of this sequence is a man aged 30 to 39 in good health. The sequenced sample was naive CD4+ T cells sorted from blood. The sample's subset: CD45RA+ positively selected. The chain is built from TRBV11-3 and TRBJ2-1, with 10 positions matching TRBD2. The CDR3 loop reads CASSWSSGSSEQFF. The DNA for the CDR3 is TGTGCCAGCAGCTGGTCTAGCGGGAGCTCTGAGCAGTTCTTC.